Shown below are 12 T cell receptor beta chains from a single sample sequenced in a study of T-cell reconstitution after alpha-beta-depleted transplantation in children. Unique molecular identifiers were incorporated into the prepared TCRbeta library. From the PCR reads, TCRdb called clonotypes with MiXCR, one entry per CDR3 protein. This table has 900,000 or so distinct CDR3 sequences, under 20% appearing once. The source material was PBMCs, mostly from graft donor cells, sampled 360 days after TCRalphabeta/CD19-depleted stem cell transplant. The receptors come from a male patient aged 10 to 17 who had a stem cell transplant for acute lymphoblastic leukemia, so the T cells may come from the graft donor.

The rearrangement uses TRBV20-1 and TRBJ2-1, with D possibly matching TRBD2 (6 bases). From germline, CDR1 is DFQATT and CDR2 SNEGSKA (reference sequence). This CDR3 comprises 16 residues. Trimming pared 3 bases from V and 5 bases from J, leaving 20 bases between. The CDR3 here is CSASYPEGQDDNEQFF. In DNA form, the CDR3 reads TGCAGTGCTAGTTACCCGGAGGGCCAAGACGACAATGAGCAGTTCTTC.

This clonotype has more than one count but fewer than ten. V is TRBV5-1 and J is TRBJ2-7; 10 bases align to TRBD2. The CDR3 is 15 amino acids. After removal of 2 bases from V and 4 bases from J, the junction contained 6 bases not matched to a gene. Germline values: CDR1 SGHRS, CDR2 YFSETQ. For the CDR3, the DNA is TGCGCCAGCAGCTTTTTAGCGGGAGGTGGATACGAGCAGTACTTC. The encoded protein is CASSFLAGGGYEQYF.

The table lists this clonotype with a few counts. The chain joins TRBV12-3 or TRBV12-4 to TRBJ2-2; TRBD1 agrees at 7 bases. This CDR3 spans 15 amino acids. Trimming removed 3 bases from V and 6 bases from J; junction bases left unmatched: 7. CDR3 sequence reads: CASSFMAGGSGELFF. Here the CDR3 DNA reads TGTGCCAGCAGTTTTATGGCAGGGGGATCCGGGGAGCTGTTTTTT.

In its sample, this clonotype was seen once. The chain is built from TRBV29-1 and TRBJ1-2; 7 positions match TRBD1. The V segment lost 4 bases and the J segment 4 bases; nucleotides outside the gene matches: 0. The CDR3 covers 11 residues. Germline CDR1 and CDR2: SQVTM and ANQGSEA. The CDR3 spells CSVAGGYGYTF. CDR3 in DNA: TGCAGCGTTGCAGGGGGCTATGGCTACACCTTC.

The chain links TRBV7-2 to TRBJ1-5; 9 bases are a match to TRBD1. The V and J ends lost 1 base and 12 bases, in that order; junction bases with no gene match: 10. Germline CDR1 reads SGHTA; CDR2 reads FQGNSA. The CDR3 length is 15 residues. DNA of the CDR3: TGTGCCAGCAGCTTAGGTGGGACAGGGCATTATGGCCAGCATTTT. Protein product: CASSLGGTGHYGQHF.

This chain connects TRBV7-3 to TRBJ2-2, with no clear D. From germline, CDR1 is SGHTA and CDR2 FQGTGA. CDR3 length equals 15 residues. V dropped 2 bases and J dropped 0 bases, with 7 bases sitting between them. The CDR3 is CASSLVPANTGELFF. The CDR3 DNA reads TGTGCCAGCAGCTTAGTTCCAGCGAACACCGGGGAGCTGTTTTTT.

The CDR3 region is CASSLVYGAGRNTEAFF. CDR3 DNA: TGCGCCAGCAGCTTGGTCTATGGGGCAGGGCGGAACACTGAAGCTTTCTTT. The gene calls are TRBV5-1 and TRBJ1-1; possibly TRBD1 for D (5 bases). The V end was cut by 0 bases, the J end by 1 base, with 16 bases between. This CDR3 has 17 residues. The germline gives CDR1 SGHRS, CDR2 YFSETQ.

The table lists this clonotype with a few counts. The chain has TRBV7-2 and TRBJ2-3; D is possibly TRBD2 (5 bases). Trimming left V 3 bases short and J 6 bases short, with 22 bases between. In germline, CDR1 is SGHTA, CDR2 FQGNSA. The CDR3 sequence is 17 residues long. Here the CDR3 DNA reads TGTGCCAGCAGCTTCTTCTCGTTGGCGGAACTAGAGGATACGCAGTATTTT. Amino acids: CASSFFSLAELEDTQYF.

The J gene is TRBJ2-5, the V gene TRBV21-1; TRBD1 was called by the table and not checked on the DNA. TRBV21-1 is designated a pseudogene. The CDR3 sequence is 14 residues long. CDR3: CASSMRTGWGTQYF. The CDR3 coding sequence is TGTGCCAGCAGCATGAGGACAGGGTGGGGGACCCAGTACTTC.

The chain links TRBV3-1 to TRBJ1-1; a weak D match, TRBD1 (6 bases). The CDR3 consists of 15 residues. The V end lost 4 bases, the J end lost 6 bases, and 18 bases lay between the germline ends. CDR1 and CDR2 (germline): LGHDT, YNNKEL (reference sequence). CDR3: CASSPPQGKAPEAFF. The CDR3 region has the DNA TGTGCCAGCAGCCCCCCCCAGGGGAAGGCGCCTGAAGCTTTCTTT.

This clonotype showed up many times. The genes are TRBV5-1 and TRBJ1-1; 7 nucleotides match TRBD1. CDR1 SGHRS and CDR2 YFSETQ come from the germline V gene. J gave up 5 bases and V 0 bases, and 10 bases lay outside the gene matches. This CDR3 is built from 16 residues. The CDR3 bases are TGCGCCAGCAGCTTGGCGCCGGGACAGAAGAGAACTGAAGCTTTCTTT. Residues: CASSLAPGQKRTEAFF.

This clonotype was observed a handful of times. The chain carries TRBV18 and TRBJ2-7; 7 nucleotides line up with TRBD2. The CDR3 is 15 residues long. V shed 4 bases and J 3 bases; nucleotides not matched to a gene: 9. Germline V CDR1 and CDR2: KGHSH, LQKENI. The CDR3 protein is CASSLQAGLGYEQYF. As DNA, the CDR3 is TGTGCCAGCTCACTCCAAGCGGGGTTGGGCTACGAGCAGTACTTC.